The sequence of this T cell receptor beta chain was determined in a study of T cells in Graves' hyperthyroidism and ophthalmopathy. This CDR3 has 16 amino acids. The J segment lost 3 bases and the V segment lost 5 bases, leaving 10 bases of the junction unmatched. RNA transcripts gave rise to amplified TCR beta CDR3 regions. HTBI primers were employed in a first-round RT-PCR of the TCR CDR3. MiXCR, applied by TCRdb to the multiplex PCR reads, yields one record per CDR3 protein. The sample yields about 840,000 distinct CDR3 sequences, 38% seen once. Findings of the study overall: Through a model of 13 V-J features, ophthalmopathy was separated from stable hyperthyroidism.

Notes on this clonotype: Its matching antigen is unknown.

This clonotype was obtained from a man between 18 and 35 years old with Graves' hyperthyroidism. This sequence joins TRBV12-3 or TRBV12-4 and TRBJ2-5; TRBD1 matches 9 bases. Sequencing input: blood. CDR3 in DNA: TGTGCCAGCAGTGGCTCACTGGACAGGGGAGAAGAGACCCAGTACTTC. Translated: CASSGSLDRGEETQYF.